The clone carrying this T cell receptor (beta chain) is labeled large (0.1 to 1%). What it binds is unknown. This sample stems from a study of metastatic and nonmetastatic thyroid tumors. At the level of the study: Patients with malignant and benign thyroid disease provided blood and tumor or nodule tissue, whose repertoires were compared.

TCRdb redid the clone calls on the PCR reads using MiXCR. There are 3,800 or so clones in the sample; 30% to 35% occur only once, and approximately 25% lies in the top ten. Thyroid surgery had not been preceded by any treatment in any patient. General observations from the study: A significant increase in TCR beta diversity was reportedly seen in malignant thyroid tumors relative to benign nodules, in blood and tumor.

The clonotype was recovered from a female donor with papillary thyroid cancer or a benign thyroid nodule (not recorded which). Some clones in this sample may be carry-over from other donors' samples. Sequencing was done on a sample of adjacent normal tissue.

The CDR3 here is CASSLGQGLTYEQYF. The CDR3 DNA reads as TGCGCCAGCAGCTTGGGGCAGGGATTGACCTACGAGCAGTACTTC. The chain links TRBV5-1 to TRBJ2-7; possible D gene TRBD1, 5 bases. Germline CDR1 reads SGHRS; CDR2 reads YFSETQ. The V end lost 0 bases, the J end lost 2 bases, and 12 bases lay between the germline ends. This CDR3 comprises 15 residues.